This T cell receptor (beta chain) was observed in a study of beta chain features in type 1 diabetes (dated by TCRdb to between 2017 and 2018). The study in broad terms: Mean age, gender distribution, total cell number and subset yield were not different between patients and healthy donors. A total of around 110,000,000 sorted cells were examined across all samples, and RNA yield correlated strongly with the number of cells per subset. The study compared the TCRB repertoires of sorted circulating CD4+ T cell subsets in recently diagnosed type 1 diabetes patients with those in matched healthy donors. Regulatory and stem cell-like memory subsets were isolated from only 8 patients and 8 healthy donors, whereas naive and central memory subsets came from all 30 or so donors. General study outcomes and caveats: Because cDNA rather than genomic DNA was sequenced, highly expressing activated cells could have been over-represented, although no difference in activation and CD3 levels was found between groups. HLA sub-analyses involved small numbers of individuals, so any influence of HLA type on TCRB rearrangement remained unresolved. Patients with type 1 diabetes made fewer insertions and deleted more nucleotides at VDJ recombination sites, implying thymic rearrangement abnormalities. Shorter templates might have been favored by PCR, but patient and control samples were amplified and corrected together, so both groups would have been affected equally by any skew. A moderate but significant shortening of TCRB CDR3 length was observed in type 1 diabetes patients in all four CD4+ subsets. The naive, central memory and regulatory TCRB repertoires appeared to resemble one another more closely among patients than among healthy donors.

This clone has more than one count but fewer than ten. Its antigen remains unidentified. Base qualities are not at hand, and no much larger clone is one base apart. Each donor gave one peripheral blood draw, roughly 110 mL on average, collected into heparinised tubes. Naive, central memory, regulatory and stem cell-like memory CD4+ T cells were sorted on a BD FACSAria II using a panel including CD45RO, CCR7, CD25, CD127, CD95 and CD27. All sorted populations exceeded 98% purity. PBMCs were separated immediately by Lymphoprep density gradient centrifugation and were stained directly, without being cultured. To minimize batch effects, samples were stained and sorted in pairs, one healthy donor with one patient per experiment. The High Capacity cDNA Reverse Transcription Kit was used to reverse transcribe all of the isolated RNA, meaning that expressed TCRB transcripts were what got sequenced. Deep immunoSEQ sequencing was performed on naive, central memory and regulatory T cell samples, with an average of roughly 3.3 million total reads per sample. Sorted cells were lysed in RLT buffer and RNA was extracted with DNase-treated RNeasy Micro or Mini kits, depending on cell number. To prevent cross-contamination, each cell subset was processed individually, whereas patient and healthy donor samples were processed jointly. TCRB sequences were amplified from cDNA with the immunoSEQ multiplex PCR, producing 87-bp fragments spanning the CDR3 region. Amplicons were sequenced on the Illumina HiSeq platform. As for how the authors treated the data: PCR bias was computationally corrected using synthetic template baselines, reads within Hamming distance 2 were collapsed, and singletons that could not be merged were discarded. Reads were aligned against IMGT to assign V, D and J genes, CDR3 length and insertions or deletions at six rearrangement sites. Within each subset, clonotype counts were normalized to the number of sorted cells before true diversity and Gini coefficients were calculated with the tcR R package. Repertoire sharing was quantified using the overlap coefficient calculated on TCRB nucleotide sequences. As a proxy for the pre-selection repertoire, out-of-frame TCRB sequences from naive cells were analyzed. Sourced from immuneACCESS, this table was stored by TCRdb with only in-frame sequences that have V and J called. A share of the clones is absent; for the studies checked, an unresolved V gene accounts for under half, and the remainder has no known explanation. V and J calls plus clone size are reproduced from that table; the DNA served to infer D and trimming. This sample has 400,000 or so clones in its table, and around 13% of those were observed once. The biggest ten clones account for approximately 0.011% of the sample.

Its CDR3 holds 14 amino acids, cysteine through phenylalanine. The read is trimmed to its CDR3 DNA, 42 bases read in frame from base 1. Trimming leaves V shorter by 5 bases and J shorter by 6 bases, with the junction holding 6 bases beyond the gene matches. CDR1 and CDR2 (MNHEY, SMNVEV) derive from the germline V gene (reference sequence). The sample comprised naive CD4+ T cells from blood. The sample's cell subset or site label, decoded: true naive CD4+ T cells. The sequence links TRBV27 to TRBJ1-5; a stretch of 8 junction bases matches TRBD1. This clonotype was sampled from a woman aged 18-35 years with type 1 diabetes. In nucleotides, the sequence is TGTGCCAGCAGTCGGCCGGGGACAGGTCAGCCCCAGCATTTT. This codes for CASSRPGTGQPQHF.